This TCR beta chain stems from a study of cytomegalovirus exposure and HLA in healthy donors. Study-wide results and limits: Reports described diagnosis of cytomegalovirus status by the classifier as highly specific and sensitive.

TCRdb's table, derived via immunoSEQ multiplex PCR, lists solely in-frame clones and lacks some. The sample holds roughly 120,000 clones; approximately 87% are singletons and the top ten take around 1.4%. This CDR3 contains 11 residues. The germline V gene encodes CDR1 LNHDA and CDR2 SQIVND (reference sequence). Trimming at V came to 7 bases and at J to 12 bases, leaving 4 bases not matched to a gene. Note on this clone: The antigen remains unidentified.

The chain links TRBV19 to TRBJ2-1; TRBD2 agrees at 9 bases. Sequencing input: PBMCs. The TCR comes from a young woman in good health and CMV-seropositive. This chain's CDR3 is CASTLAGRQFF. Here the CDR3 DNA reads TGTGCCAGTACCCTAGCGGGACGGCAGTTCTTC.